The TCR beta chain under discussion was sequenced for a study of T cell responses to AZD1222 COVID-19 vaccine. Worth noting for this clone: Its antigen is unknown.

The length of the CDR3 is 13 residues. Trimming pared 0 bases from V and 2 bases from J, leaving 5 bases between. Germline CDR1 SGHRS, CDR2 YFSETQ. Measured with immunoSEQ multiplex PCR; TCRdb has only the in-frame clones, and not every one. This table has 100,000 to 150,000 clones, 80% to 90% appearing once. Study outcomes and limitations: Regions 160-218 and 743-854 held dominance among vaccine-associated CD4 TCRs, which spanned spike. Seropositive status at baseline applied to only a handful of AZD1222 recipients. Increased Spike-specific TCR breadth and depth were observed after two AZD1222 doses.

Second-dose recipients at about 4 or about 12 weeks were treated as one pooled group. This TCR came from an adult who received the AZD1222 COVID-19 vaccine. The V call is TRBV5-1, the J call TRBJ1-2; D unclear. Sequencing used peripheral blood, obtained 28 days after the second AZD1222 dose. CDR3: CASSLDTNYGYTF. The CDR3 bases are TGCGCCAGCAGCTTGGACACCAACTATGGCTACACCTTC.